A selection of T cell receptor beta chains follows, all from one sample in a study of blood T cell repertoires in COVID-19. Profiled with immunoSEQ multiplex PCR; TCRdb holds only in-frame clones, not every one. The sample has more than 100,000 clones; approximately 84% are singletons. The sample consisted of peripheral blood. The receptor source for this set is a woman under 40 who had recovered from COVID-19. CDR3s include the opening cysteine and the closing phenylalanine or tryptophan. A D gene is named only where the DNA matches it firmly. Only part of the rows carry a size: once, few, many, or a class if the clone is expanded.

v_call	clone_size	j_call	d_call	cdr3_aa	cdr3_nt
TRBV19	many	TRBJ1-5	TRBD1	CASKEGAGTGVGNQPQHF	TGTGCCAGTAAGGAGGGCGCCGGGACAGGGGTTGGCAATCAGCCCCAGCATTTT
TRBV15	few	TRBJ1-1	-	CATSRAGNTEAFF	TGTGCCACCAGCAGAGCCGGGAACACTGAAGCTTTCTTT
TRBV7-9	-	TRBJ1-2	TRBD1	CASSLGAGGGGYGYTF	TGTGCCAGCAGCTTAGGCGCAGGGGGCGGAGGATATGGCTACACCTTC
TRBV5-1	-	TRBJ2-2	TRBD1	CASSLAGTVQGTTGELFF	TGCGCCAGCAGCTTGGCTGGAACGGTACAGGGGACCACCGGGGAGCTGTTTTTT
TRBV5-1	-	TRBJ2-5	-	CASNLVPRETQYF	TGCGCCAGCAATCTTGTCCCGCGTGAGACCCAGTACTTC
TRBV10-2	-	TRBJ1-2	-	CASSNTGNYGYTF	TGCGCCAGCAGTAACACAGGGAACTATGGCTACACCTTC
TRBV4-1	-	TRBJ1-4	-	CASSQSGGTNEKLFF	TGCGCCAGCAGCCAGTCGGGGGGGACTAATGAAAAACTGTTTTTT
TRBV6-4	-	TRBJ2-7	-	CASSDSASEWQYF	TGTGCCAGCAGTGACTCTGCTAGTGAGTGGCAGTACTTC
TRBV24-1	once	TRBJ2-7	-	CATSDLGIYEQYF	TGTGCCACCAGTGATTTGGGCATCTACGAGCAGTACTTC
TRBV7-3	-	TRBJ2-5	-	CASSLTGLGTRIETQYF	TGTGCCAGCAGCTTAACTGGACTGGGAACACGAATCGAGACCCAGTACTTC
TRBV19	-	TRBJ2-2	-	CASSMPAEDSIFTGELFF	TGTGCCAGTAGTATGCCCGCGGAGGACTCAATTTTCACCGGGGAGCTGTTTTTT
TRBV5-4	few	TRBJ1-6	-	CASSSGGTGNSPLHF	TGTGCCAGCAGCTCGGGGGGGACGGGGAATTCACCCCTCCACTTT
TRBV7-9	-	TRBJ1-1	-	CASSRLTGMNTEAFF	TGTGCCAGCAGTCGCCTTACAGGGATGAACACTGAAGCTTTCTTT
TRBV2	-	TRBJ2-1	-	CASRSGAGYNEQFF	TGTGCCAGCAGGAGCGGAGCTGGCTACAATGAGCAGTTCTTC
TRBV4-1	-	TRBJ1-1	TRBD1	CASSQDRGRGQGEAFF	TGCGCCAGCAGCCAAGATCGCGGCAGGGGGCAGGGTGAAGCTTTCTTT
TRBV28	-	TRBJ1-2	-	CASSLSAGGYGYTF	TGTGCCAGCAGTTTGTCCGCCGGGGGCTATGGCTACACCTTC
TRBV11-2	-	TRBJ2-1	TRBD2	CASSSMGREFDEQFF	TGTGCCAGCAGCTCGATGGGGCGGGAGTTCGATGAGCAGTTCTTC
TRBV27	-	TRBJ2-7	TRBD2	CASSLFGLAAYEQYF	TGTGCCAGCAGTTTATTTGGGCTAGCGGCCTACGAGCAGTACTTC
TRBV6-5	-	TRBJ1-2	TRBD1	CASSYRDRGGYGYTF	TGTGCCAGCAGCTACCGGGACAGGGGTGGCTATGGCTACACCTTC
TRBV2	-	TRBJ2-7	TRBD2	CASKEREGNYEQYF	TGTGCCAGCAAGGAGCGGGAGGGTAATTACGAGCAGTACTTC
TRBV5-1	-	TRBJ1-1	TRBD1	CASNWDREAEAFF	TGCGCCAGCAACTGGGACAGGGAGGCTGAAGCTTTCTTT
TRBV6-5	-	TRBJ2-7	-	CASSYSQRPAYEQYF	TGTGCCAGCAGTTACTCCCAGCGCCCCGCTTACGAGCAGTACTTC
TRBV14	few	TRBJ2-1	TRBD2	CASSQGSGRAGNEQFF	TGTGCCAGCAGCCAAGGGTCCGGGAGGGCCGGGAATGAGCAGTTCTTC
TRBV10-3	-	TRBJ2-5	TRBD2	CAISRDYTQETQYF	TGTGCCATCAGCCGGGACTATACTCAAGAGACCCAGTACTTC
TRBV21-1	-	TRBJ2-3	-	CASISGGTSGRCQADTQYF	TGTGCCAGCATCTCAGGGGGGACTAGCGGGAGGTGTCAGGCAGATACGCAGTATTTT
TRBV25-1	-	TRBJ1-4	-	CASSVGGEGEKLFF	TGTGCCAGCAGTGTTGGGGGCGAAGGTGAAAAACTGTTTTTT
TRBV24-1	many	TRBJ2-1	TRBD1	CATSEGTAPYNEQFF	TGTGCCACCAGTGAGGGGACAGCTCCCTACAATGAGCAGTTCTTC
TRBV11-3	-	TRBJ2-7	TRBD1	CASSRQGGYEQYF	TGTGCCAGCAGCAGACAGGGTGGCTACGAGCAGTACTTC
TRBV27	-	TRBJ1-2	TRBD1	CASSLSDRGSYGYTF	TGTGCCAGCAGTTTATCTGACAGGGGGTCTTATGGCTACACCTTC
TRBV6-5	few	TRBJ1-3	-	CASSRFEDTIYF	TGTGCCAGCAGTAGATTCGAGGACACCATATATTTT
TRBV5-1	few	TRBJ1-2	-	CASSLVRGGGYGYTF	TGCGCCAGCAGCTTGGTACGCGGGGGAGGCTATGGCTACACCTTC
TRBV6-5	once	TRBJ2-1	-	CASSYSPGNNEQFF	TGTGCCAGCAGTTACTCCCCGGGTAACAATGAGCAGTTCTTC
TRBV7-9	-	TRBJ2-1	-	CASSRKQGSYNEQFF	TGTGCCAGCAGCCGTAAACAGGGTTCCTACAATGAGCAGTTCTTC
TRBV9	once	TRBJ2-1	TRBD2	CASSVLSGVNSYNEQFF	TGTGCCAGCAGCGTTCTTAGCGGGGTCAACTCCTACAATGAGCAGTTCTTC
TRBV11-3	-	TRBJ2-1	-	CASSLDGNEQFF	TGTGCCAGCAGCTTAGACGGGAATGAGCAGTTCTTC
TRBV9	-	TRBJ1-5	-	CASSVVIVKGDQPQHF	TGTGCCAGCAGCGTAGTCATAGTTAAGGGGGATCAGCCCCAGCATTTT
TRBV5-4	few	TRBJ1-6	-	CASSLDAARDIHF	TGTGCCAGCAGCTTGGATGCGGCCCGGGACATCCACTTT
TRBV28	-	TRBJ2-7	-	CASSSGTPTYEQYF	TGTGCCAGCAGTTCCGGGACACCCACCTACGAGCAGTACTTC
TRBV5-1	-	TRBJ1-2	-	CASSLQEFYGYTF	TGCGCCAGCAGCTTACAGGAGTTCTATGGCTACACCTTC
TRBV4-1	few	TRBJ1-4	TRBD1	CASSPLTGSVEKLFF	TGCGCCAGCAGCCCCCTGACAGGGAGTGTTGAAAAACTGTTTTTT
TRBV5-6	-	TRBJ1-1	-	CASSLKNTEAFF	TGTGCCAGCAGCCTAAAGAACACTGAAGCTTTCTTT
TRBV10-2	-	TRBJ1-1	-	CASSVGGLNTEAFF	TGCGCCAGCAGTGTGGGGGGTCTGAACACTGAAGCTTTCTTT
TRBV5-4	-	TRBJ2-1	TRBD2	CASSDLVAGGHNEQFF	TGTGCCAGCAGCGACTTGGTGGCGGGGGGGCATAATGAGCAGTTCTTC
TRBV18	-	TRBJ1-1	-	CASSPRQGLGTEAFF	TGTGCCAGCTCACCACGGCAGGGGTTGGGCACTGAAGCTTTCTTT
TRBV5-5	-	TRBJ2-7	-	CASGGQNGYEQYF	TGTGCCAGTGGCGGACAGAACGGGTACGAGCAGTACTTC
TRBV2	few	TRBJ2-1	TRBD1	CASSENLPRGSYNEQFF	TGTGCCAGCAGTGAAAACCTTCCCAGGGGGTCCTACAATGAGCAGTTCTTC
TRBV19	few	TRBJ1-2	-	CASRILQGTRYYGYTF	TGTGCCAGTAGAATCCTACAGGGAACCCGGTACTATGGCTACACCTTC